This entry lists 29 T cell receptor beta chains sequenced from one sample in a study of CD8+ T cells in alopecia areata. As for treatment: oral pan-JAK inhibitor, 5-10 mg twice daily. Isolated RNA was reverse transcribed into cDNA used as the sequencing template. Assay used: immunoSEQ multiplex PCR; TCRdb lists only in-frame clones, some missing. Of about 120,000 clones detected, approximately 59% appear once; the ten largest clones hold approximately 31%. Sequencing used CD8+ T cells sorted from blood, obtained at week 4, from a patient treated with tofacitinib. Receptors originate from a human donor with alopecia areata.

The J gene is TRBJ1-5, the V gene TRBV7-9; D is possibly TRBD1 (5 bases). This CDR3 has 15 residues. V shed 5 bases and J shed 5 bases, with 16 bases lying between them. CDR1 SEHNR and CDR2 FQNEAQ come from the germline V gene (reference sequence). The CDR3 loop is CASSPLEQAYQPQHF. The CDR3 region has the DNA TGTGCCAGCAGCCCATTAGAACAGGCTTATCAGCCCCAGCATTTT.

J is TRBJ2-3 and V is TRBV5-6; 10 bases fit TRBD2. Germline loops: CDR1 SGHDT, CDR2 YYEEEE. The CDR3 is made up of 16 amino acids. The trim removed 2 bases at V and 4 bases at J, leaving 7 bases unmatched. The chain's CDR3 is CASSFSAGGPSDTQYF. The CDR3 DNA reads TGTGCCAGCAGCTTTTCAGCGGGGGGGCCATCAGATACGCAGTATTTT.

This clone was observed a few times. The gene calls are TRBV29-1 and TRBJ2-5, with D possibly TRBD2 on 7 matching bases. Germline V gene lookup returns CDR1 SQVTM and CDR2 ANQGSEA. V lost 1 base and J lost 3, with 21 bases in between. CDR3 size: 17 residues. DNA of the CDR3: TGCAGCGTTGAAGTTGACTTCGGGGGGCCCTCTGAAGAGACCCAGTACTTC. It is translated as CSVEVDFGGPSEETQYF.

This clone showed up just a few times. This chain uses TRBV29-1 with TRBJ1-2, with D possibly matching TRBD1 (5 bases). V lost 3 bases and J lost 8, with 16 bases in between. The CDR3 has 13 amino acids. The germline CDR1 and CDR2 sequences are SQVTM and ANQGSEA. The CDR3 DNA reads as TGCAGCGTTGATTTCGGGGACCCTAGGGGCTACACCTTC. Translated, it gives CSVDFGDPRGYTF.

V and J are TRBV29-1 and TRBJ2-7; D is undetermined. This CDR3 has 13 amino acids. Per germline, CDR1 SQVTM and CDR2 ANQGSEA. V lost 4 bases and J 4 bases, leaving 14 bases between the germline ends. DNA for the CDR3: TGCAGCGTTGGGCGATCGAACCATTACGAGCAGTACTTC. The encoded protein is CSVGRSNHYEQYF.

V and J are TRBV30 and TRBJ1-4; D is ambiguous. Trimming took 1 base from V and 5 from J, leaving 5 bases between them. This CDR3 region has 12 residues. Germline V gives CDR1 GTSNPN, CDR2 SVGIG (reference sequence). The CDR3 is CAWSDRNEKLFF. The CDR3 region has the DNA TGTGCCTGGAGTGACAGAAATGAAAAACTGTTTTTT.

The V and J genes are TRBV5-4 and TRBJ2-1; 13 bases are shared with TRBD2. Trimming removed 0 bases from V and 5 bases from J; junction bases left unmatched: 2. The CDR3 loop spans 16 amino acids. Germline CDR1 reads SGHNT; CDR2 reads YYREEE (reference sequence). The CDR3 reads CASSLGLAGGNNEQFF. The CDR3 region has the DNA TGTGCCAGCAGCTTGGGACTAGCGGGGGGAAACAATGAGCAGTTCTTC. Full variable domain (outside the CDR3, taken from reference TRBV5-4 and TRBJ2-1): ETGVTQSPTHLIKTRGQQVTLRCSSQSGHNTVSWYQQALGQGPQFIFQYYREEENGRGNFPPRFSGLQFPNYSSELNVNALELDDSALYLCASSLGLAGGNNEQFFGPGTRLTVL.

This clone appeared a single time. The rearrangement uses TRBV29-1 and TRBJ1-2; TRBD1 might be the D (5 bases). CDR3 length: 14 amino acids. CDR1 SQVTM and CDR2 ANQGSEA come from the germline V gene. The ends were cut back, 0 bases at V and 6 bases at J, with 14 bases in the middle. CDR3 DNA sequence: TGCAGCGTTGAAGATCACGGAGGGGAGGATGGCTACACCTTC. Residues: CSVEDHGGEDGYTF. The full variable domain, rest sourced from reference TRBV29-1 and TRBJ1-2, is SAVISQKPSRDICQRGTSLTIQCQVDSQVTMMFWYRQQPGQSLTLIATANQGSEATYESGFVIDKFPISRPNLTFSTLTVSNMSPEDSSIYLCSVEDHGGEDGYTFGSGTRLTVV.

CDR3 in amino acids: CSVANQGSGGYTF. Written as DNA, the CDR3 is TGCAGCGTTGCGAACCAGGGGTCGGGTGGCTACACCTTC. The rearrangement joins TRBV29-1 to TRBJ1-2; D perhaps matches TRBD1 (6 bases). The V gene lost 4 bases and the J gene lost 7 bases, with 16 bases spanning the gap. Looked up from germline, CDR1 is SQVTM and CDR2 is ANQGSEA. The CDR3 totals 13 residues.

The CDR3 region is CASSEWLAGVEDTQYF. CDR3 bases: TGTGCCAGCAGTGAATGGCTAGCGGGGGTGGAAGATACGCAGTATTTT. The J gene is TRBJ2-3, the V gene TRBV2; 10 bases match TRBD2. Germline V gene data show CDR1 as SNHLY and CDR2 as FYNNEI. The CDR3 contains 16 residues. With 2 bases clipped from V and 5 bases from J, the junction kept 7 bases outside the gene matches. Supplemented by reference TRBV2 and TRBJ2-3, the full variable domain reads EPEVTQTPSHQVTQMGQEVILRCVPISNHLYFYWYRQILGQKVEFLVSFYNNEISEKSEIFDDQFSVERPDGSNFTLKIRSTKLEDSAMYFCASSEWLAGVEDTQYFGPGTRLTVL.

The genes are TRBV2 and TRBJ2-7, with D tentatively TRBD2 (5 bases). CDR1 is SNHLY and CDR2 is FYNNEI in the germline V gene. The CDR3 totals 15 residues. V was trimmed by 3 bases and J by 2 bases, leaving 14 bases between them. The CDR3 is CASSEGSYNTYEQYF. The CDR3, as DNA: TGTGCCAGCAGTGAGGGGAGCTACAATACCTACGAGCAGTACTTC.

The chain carries TRBV30 and TRBJ2-7; tentative D call: TRBD1 (6 bases). Per the germline V gene, CDR1 is GTSNPN and CDR2 is SVGIG (reference sequence). This CDR3 has 11 amino acids. V shed 6 bases and J shed 5 bases, with 11 bases lying between them. CDR3 in DNA: TGTGCCTGCGAAACAGGGAACGAGCAGTACTTC. As protein: CACETGNEQYF.

This clone has a single count. The V call is TRBV6-1, the J call TRBJ2-7; TRBD1 matches 8 bases. This CDR3 region has 14 residues. Germline CDR1 MNHNS, CDR2 SASEGT. Trimming removed 8 bases from V and 1 base from J; junction bases left unmatched: 7. The CDR3 spells CASYDRGSSYEQYF. CDR3 nucleotide sequence: TGTGCCAGCTACGACAGGGGTAGTTCCTACGAGCAGTACTTC.

The DNA of the CDR3 is TGCGCCAGCAGCCAAAGAGGACAGTCATTGGACCCCCAGCATTTT. Encoded protein: CASSQRGQSLDPQHF. The rearrangement links TRBV4-1 to TRBJ1-5; D is perhaps TRBD1 (6 bases). From germline, CDR1 is MGHRA and CDR2 YSYEKL. The CDR3 extends over 15 amino acids. V was pared by 2 bases and J by 10 bases, with 18 bases between.

This clone has a handful of counts. This chain uses TRBV6-4 with TRBJ2-3, with a tentative D call TRBD1 (5 bases). This CDR3 has 15 amino acids. V gave up 4 bases and J gave up 0 bases, with 11 bases separating them. Germline V gene data show CDR1 as MRHNA and CDR2 as SNTAGT. The CDR3 nucleotides are TGTGCCAGCAGTGCTACAGCAGGGAGCACAGATACGCAGTATTTT. It codes for CASSATAGSTDTQYF.

This clone occurred a few times. The V and J genes are TRBV6-5 and TRBJ2-1; D unresolved. Germline CDR1 is MNHEY and CDR2 is SVGAGI. V gave up 7 bases and J gave up 6 bases, with 10 bases separating them. There are 12 residues in the CDR3. For the CDR3, the DNA is TGTGCCAGCACTCATCCAGGCAATGAGCAGTTCTTC. It encodes CASTHPGNEQFF.

The chain recombines TRBV9 with TRBJ2-3; TRBD2 agrees at 7 bases. From germline, CDR1 is SGDLS and CDR2 YYNGEE. Losses at the gene ends were 4 bases for V and 0 bases for J; bases not matched to a gene: 8. CDR3 size: 16 residues. CDR3 in amino acids: CASSLQAGRSTDTQYF. DNA for the CDR3: TGTGCCAGCAGCCTCCAAGCGGGGAGGAGCACAGATACGCAGTATTTT. Using reference TRBV9 and TRBJ2-3 for the parts outside the CDR3, the full variable domain is DSGVTQTPKHLITATGQRVTLRCSPRSGDLSVYWYQQSLDQGLQFLIQYYNGEERAKGNILERFSAQQFPDLHSELNLSSLELGDSALYFCASSLQAGRSTDTQYFGPGTRLTVL.

In its sample, this clone was seen a few times. This sequence joins TRBV6-5 and TRBJ2-2; 8 nucleotides align to TRBD2. V was pared by 4 bases and J by 4 bases, with 8 bases of the junction left unmatched. CDR1 and CDR2 (germline): MNHEY, SVGAGI. The CDR3 sequence is 16 residues long. The chain's CDR3 is CASSSKAGEVTGELFF. In DNA, the CDR3 is TGTGCCAGCAGTTCTAAAGCGGGGGAGGTCACCGGGGAGCTGTTTTTT.

The J gene is TRBJ1-1, the V gene TRBV30; 8 nucleotides align to TRBD1. The CDR3 has 13 amino acids. J was trimmed by 5 bases and V by 3 bases; bases with no gene match: 5. From germline, CDR1 is GTSNPN and CDR2 SVGIG (reference sequence). DNA for the CDR3: TGTGCCTGGAGGGAGACAGGGGAGACTGAAGCTTTCTTT. Protein sequence: CAWRETGETEAFF.

The chain joins TRBV29-1 to TRBJ1-2; possibly TRBD1 for D (6 bases). V lost 7 bases, J lost 0 bases, and 18 bases lay in between. This CDR3 is built from 15 residues. Germline V CDR1 and CDR2: SQVTM, ANQGSEA. CDR3 residues: CSASSGDTTNYGYTF. CDR3 nucleotides: TGCAGCGCTTCCTCTGGGGACACAACTAACTATGGCTACACCTTC. Full variable domain (missing parts from reference TRBV29-1 and TRBJ1-2): SAVISQKPSRDICQRGTSLTIQCQVDSQVTMMFWYRQQPGQSLTLIATANQGSEATYESGFVIDKFPISRPNLTFSTLTVSNMSPEDSSIYLCSASSGDTTNYGYTFGSGTRLTVV.

The genes are TRBV5-1 and TRBJ2-7; D is uncertain. This CDR3 contains 12 residues. Looked up from germline, CDR1 is SGHRS and CDR2 is YFSETQ. Deletions cut 0 bases from V and 2 bases from J, with 3 bases between. In DNA, the CDR3 is TGCGCCAGCAGCTTGGACACCTACGAGCAGTACTTC. Translated, it gives CASSLDTYEQYF.

This clone was detected only a few times. CDR3 in DNA: TGTGCCAGCTCACCCGGCACGTACGAGCAGTACTTC. It encodes CASSPGTYEQYF. The rearrangement links TRBV18 to TRBJ2-7, with D hard to call. Germline values: CDR1 KGHSH, CDR2 LQKENI. This CDR3 is built from 12 residues. Between the trimmed V and J ends, which lost 3 bases and 4 bases, there was a span of 7 bases.

V usage is TRBV30 and J usage is TRBJ1-1; the D is unclear. Germline CDR1 GTSNPN, CDR2 SVGIG (reference sequence). Trimming removed 1 base at V and 1 base at J, with 13 bases between. This CDR3 spans 15 amino acids. The CDR3 region has the DNA TGTGCCTGGAGTGCCAGGTTGGAAGAGAACACTGAAGCTTTCTTT. It codes for CAWSARLEENTEAFF.

The chain combines TRBV9 with TRBJ2-3; TRBD2 is a possible D gene (7 bases). CDR3 length equals 16 residues. The V end lost 0 bases, the J end lost 4 bases, and 15 bases lay between the germline ends. CDR1 and CDR2 (germline): SGDLS, YYNGEE. This CDR3 reads CASSVGLGGRADTQYF. As DNA, the CDR3 is TGTGCCAGCAGCGTAGGTCTCGGGGGGCGGGCAGATACGCAGTATTTT.

This clone was counted a few times. The chain employs TRBV4-1 and TRBJ1-1; D gene ambiguous. There are 15 residues in the CDR3. Germline V gene sequence: CDR1 MGHRA, CDR2 YSYEKL. The V end lost 1 base, the J end lost 0 bases, and 9 bases lay between the germline ends. The CDR3 sequence: CASSQAKGLNTEAFF. The CDR3 DNA is TGCGCCAGCAGCCAAGCAAAGGGCTTGAACACTGAAGCTTTCTTT.

The chain recombines TRBV7-6 with TRBJ2-3; no reliable D call. The CDR3 is 14 amino acids. The germline V and J ends were trimmed by 2 bases and 0 bases, with 6 bases remaining between them. From germline, CDR1 is SGHVS and CDR2 FNYEAQ. The CDR3 protein is CASSLPASTDTQYF. The CDR3, as DNA: TGTGCCAGCAGCTTACCCGCTAGCACAGATACGCAGTATTTT.

This chain connects TRBV6-1 to TRBJ2-3; the D is unclear. In germline, CDR1 is MNHNS, CDR2 SASEGT. V lost 1 base, J lost 8 bases, and 7 bases lay in between. The length of the CDR3 is 12 residues. DNA for the CDR3: TGTGCCAGCAGTGAAGGGGCCCCTACGCAGTATTTT. It translates to CASSEGAPTQYF.

This clone was found a few times. V and J are TRBV6-5 and TRBJ2-7; no clear D. V shed 5 bases and J shed 3 bases, with 8 bases lying between them. Germline loops: CDR1 MNHEY, CDR2 SVGAGI. This CDR3 is 12 amino acids long. The DNA of the CDR3 is TGTGCCAGCAGTGGAAGTGACTACGAGCAGTACTTC. Its protein product is CASSGSDYEQYF.

This chain joins TRBV15 and TRBJ2-1; weak D call: TRBD1 (6 bases). Between the trimmed V and J ends, which lost 0 bases and 7 bases, there was a span of 13 bases. The germline V gene has CDR1 LNHNV and CDR2 YYDKDF (reference sequence). CDR3 size: 15 residues. The CDR3 reads CATSRDWARGNEQFF. The CDR3 DNA is TGTGCCACCAGCAGAGATTGGGCCAGGGGAAATGAGCAGTTCTTC.